This T cell receptor (beta chain) was sequenced in a study of T-cell reconstitution after alpha-beta-depleted transplantation in children. General study points: Where alpha-beta T cells came from about two months after transplant was reportedly several hundred expanded graft clones. A year post-transplant, T-cell counts and diversity derived mostly from newly produced T cells.

The V end lost 5 bases, the J end lost 0 bases, and 8 bases lay between the germline ends. The CDR3 runs 14 residues. Germline CDR1 and CDR2: SEHNR and FQNEAQ (reference sequence). This sample's TCRbeta library carried unique molecular identifier barcodes. TCRdb called the PCR reads again in MiXCR, with one record for every CDR3 protein. Of 200,000 to 250,000 distinct CDR3 sequences listed, roughly 8.2% were seen once; the top ten hold nearly 6.5%. Concerning this clonotype: Its target is not known.

J is TRBJ1-5 and V is TRBV7-9; D is ambiguous. This sample comprised PBMCs, mostly from graft donor cells, obtained 180 days after TCRalphabeta/CD19-depleted stem cell transplant. The sequence derives from a male patient aged 5 to 17 who had a stem cell transplant for acute lymphoblastic leukemia, so the T cells may come from the graft donor. The CDR3: CASSREDSNQPQHF. DNA of the CDR3: TGTGCCAGCAGCAGAGAGGATAGCAATCAGCCCCAGCATTTT.